Listed below are T cell receptor beta chains from one sample, sequenced in a study of radiotherapy plus CTLA-4 blockade in lung cancer. The method was immunoSEQ multiplex PCR; TCRdb's version includes in-frame clones alone and lacks a portion of them. The sample lists 95,000 to 150,000 clones, 85% to 90% occurring once. The sample here was peripheral blood, taken from a patient treated with radiotherapy plus ipilimumab. The receptors were sampled from a human donor with non-small cell lung cancer that progressed on radiotherapy plus ipilimumab. The conserved cysteine and the conserved F or W are not part of the CDR3 here. The order of the fields is J gene, V gene, CDR3 protein.

TRBJ2-7 TRBV5-1 ASSFRLSSDSRSYEQY
TRBJ2-2 TRBV7-8 ASSLDFRAANTGELF
TRBJ2-4 TRBV19 ASSNQAGGIQY
TRBJ2-3 TRBV15 ATSRLQGSITDTQY
TRBJ1-1 TRBV19 ASSVTASTPEAF
TRBJ1-2 TRBV7-2 ASSLGQGAGYGYT
TRBJ2-7 TRBV20-1 SATQTDEQY
TRBJ1-1 TRBV10-1 ASPQGEMNTEAF
TRBJ2-1 TRBV19 ASSTRNEQF
TRBJ1-1 TRBV29-1 SEEIIRVAF
TRBJ1-4 TRBV9 ASSEGDSNEKLF
TRBJ2-3 TRBV9 ASASRVRGTDTQY
. TRBV4-2 ASSQTGRGAGEQY
TRBJ2-1 TRBV10-3 AISKQGGSYNEQF
TRBJ2-7 TRBV18 ASSPPPLSGRTRAEQY
TRBJ2-7 TRBV6-1 ASSGGLLAYEQY
TRBJ2-1 TRBV11-2 ASSKQPGGLASNEQF
TRBJ1-1 TRBV6-5 ASRPPGANTEAF
TRBJ1-5 TRBV7-3 ASSKGTDSNQPQH
TRBJ2-2 TRBV7-3 ASSFDRNTGELF
TRBJ2-5 TRBV7-2 ASSEHVSGLVETQY
TRBJ2-5 TRBV7-3 ASSLHPGGAVQETQY
TRBJ1-1 TRBV28 ASRSQGLVAF